The clone carrying this T cell receptor (beta chain) appeared a single time. These data are taken from a study of shared clonotypes between healthy human individuals. V lost 0 bases, J lost 2 bases, and 9 bases lay in between. The CDR3 runs to 15 residues. Germline V gives CDR1 LGHNA, CDR2 YSLEER. Assay used: immunoSEQ multiplex PCR; TCRdb lists only in-frame clones, some missing. The sample lists about 2.4 million clones, 80% to 95% occurring once. Sequencing was carried out using naive CD4+ T cells from PBMCs. Subset indicated: CD45RA+ positively selected. The chain joins TRBV4-3 to TRBJ2-3; perhaps TRBD2 as D (6 bases). This clonotype was obtained from a man younger than 35 in good health. Some clones in this sample may be carry-over from other donors' samples. CDR3 protein: CASSQEGLNTDTQYF. DNA for the CDR3: TGCGCCAGCAGCCAAGAGGGACTGAACACAGATACGCAGTATTTT.